Listed here are 24 T cell receptor beta chains from one sample, sequenced in a study of blood T cell repertoires in COVID-19. Libraries were prepared by immunoSEQ multiplex PCR; TCRdb keeps only in-frame clonotypes and omits some of them. The sample yields under 300,000 clones, around 85% seen once. Material for sequencing was peripheral blood. The source is a man in his fifties or sixties with acute or convalescent COVID-19.

The chain carries TRBV9 and TRBJ2-7; D perhaps matches TRBD1 (6 bases). Trimming removed 3 bases from V and 3 bases from J, with 16 bases in between. The CDR3 totals 15 residues. Germline V gene data show CDR1 as SGDLS and CDR2 as YYNGEE. The DNA for the CDR3 is TGTGCCAGCAGCGCGTACAGGGAGCCGAGCTACGAGCAGTACTTC. Protein sequence: CASSAYREPSYEQYF.

V gene TRBV28 combines with J gene TRBJ2-3; D uncertain. Germline CDR1 reads MDHEN; CDR2 reads SYDVKM. This CDR3 is built from 12 residues. V gave up 5 bases and J gave up 5 bases, with 8 bases separating them. The CDR3 loop reads CASSQLQDTQYF. CDR3 nucleotides: TGTGCCAGCAGTCAACTACAAGATACGCAGTATTTT.

DNA for the CDR3: TGTGCCAGCAGCTTGTGGACAGGGGGCCCCCAAAACTATGGCTACACCTTC. Protein product: CASSLWTGGPQNYGYTF. The gene calls are TRBV5-8 and TRBJ1-2; TRBD1 matches at 11 bases. With 1 base clipped from V and 2 bases from J, the junction kept 7 bases outside the gene matches. Germline CDR1 is SGHTS and CDR2 is YDEGEE. CDR3 length: 17 residues.

The V gene is TRBV29-1, the J gene TRBJ2-7, with D uncertain. The germline V and J ends were trimmed by 6 bases and 4 bases, with 16 bases remaining between them. Germline lookup yields CDR1 SQVTM and CDR2 ANQGSEA. The CDR3 is 13 amino acids. The CDR3 region has the DNA TGCAGCGTCCGCAATGCGGTTCTGTACGAGCAGTACTTC. It yields the protein CSVRNAVLYEQYF.

V gene TRBV27 combines with J gene TRBJ2-3; D might be TRBD1 (5 bases). V was trimmed by 6 bases and J by 7 bases, leaving 20 bases between them. Looked up from germline, CDR1 is MNHEY and CDR2 is SMNVEV (reference sequence). This CDR3 spans 15 amino acids. The CDR3 spells CASSQAGHRTHTQYF. In DNA form, the CDR3 reads TGTGCCAGCAGCCAAGCCGGACACCGCACGCATACGCAGTATTTT.

V usage is TRBV27 and J usage is TRBJ2-2, with D possibly being TRBD2 (6 bases). V lost 7 bases and J 2 bases, leaving 14 bases between the germline ends. The CDR3 extends over 15 amino acids. CDR1 is MNHEY and CDR2 is SMNVEV in the germline V gene (reference sequence). CDR3 region: CASKKNGLNTGELFF. CDR3 bases: TGTGCCAGCAAGAAAAATGGACTAAACACCGGGGAGCTGTTTTTT.

The V gene is TRBV28, the J gene TRBJ1-3; no definite D call. Germline assignment: CDR1 MDHEN and CDR2 SYDVKM. The CDR3 is made up of 13 amino acids. V gave up 8 bases and J gave up 4 bases, with 12 bases separating them. CDR3 nucleotide sequence: TGTGCCAGCCTATTAACGGGAGGAAACACCATATATTTT. Translation: CASLLTGGNTIYF.

This rearrangement joins TRBV6-5 to TRBJ2-7; 8 bases line up with TRBD1. The CDR3 totals 13 residues. V shed 9 bases, J shed 4 bases, and the junction held 8 bases outside the gene matches. The germline V gene encodes CDR1 MNHEY and CDR2 SVGAGI. This chain's CDR3 is CASKTTGGYEQYF. Written as DNA, the CDR3 is TGTGCCAGTAAAACTACAGGGGGTTACGAGCAGTACTTC.

This clone was seen more than once but under ten times. The chain carries TRBV11-2 and TRBJ2-7, with unresolved D. Per germline, CDR1 SGHAT and CDR2 FQNNGV. V was clipped by 1 base and J by 3 bases, with 7 bases between them. The CDR3 totals 13 residues. The CDR3 spells CASSLAAGYEQYF. CDR3 coding DNA: TGTGCCAGCAGCTTAGCCGCAGGCTACGAGCAGTACTTC.

This chain links TRBV7-9 with TRBJ1-2, with D hard to call. The germline V gene encodes CDR1 SEHNR and CDR2 FQNEAQ (reference sequence). The CDR3 spans 14 residues. V lost 1 base and J 8 bases, leaving 14 bases between the germline ends. CDR3 coding DNA: TGTGCCAGCAGCTTAGAGAGTCGCCTAAGCGGCTACACCTTC. This encodes CASSLESRLSGYTF.

The chain combines TRBV14 with TRBJ2-1, with 8 bases that match TRBD2. This CDR3 is 16 amino acids long. V lost 9 bases to trimming and J lost 9 bases; unmatched junction nucleotides: 19. Germline CDR1 SGHDN, CDR2 FVKESK. CDR3 in DNA: TGTGCCAGACAGCCAACGAGCGGGAGCCTAGGGTTTGAGCAGTTCTTC. Protein product: CARQPTSGSLGFEQFF.

This clone has just a few counts. This rearrangement joins TRBV5-1 to TRBJ2-2; weak D call: TRBD1 (5 bases). This CDR3 contains 17 residues. In germline, CDR1 is SGHRS, CDR2 YFSETQ. Trimming cost V 5 bases and J 3 bases, with 20 bases left between them. CDR3 bases: TGCGCCAGCAGTTCAGGTCAGGGCAGCCGCTACACCGGGGAGCTGTTTTTT. Translation gives CASSSGQGSRYTGELFF.

The chain has TRBV28 and TRBJ1-4; weak D call: TRBD1 (5 bases). In germline, CDR1 is MDHEN, CDR2 SYDVKM. The CDR3 spans 16 residues. V lost 7 bases, J lost 0 bases, and 15 bases lay in between. The chain's CDR3 is CASTPNGGATNEKLFF. The CDR3, as DNA: TGTGCCAGCACCCCAAACGGGGGTGCAACTAATGAAAAACTGTTTTTT.

This chain connects TRBV24-1 to TRBJ2-7; 10 bases align to TRBD2. Germline assignment: CDR1 KGHDR and CDR2 SFDVKD. Trimming at V came to 10 bases and at J to 8 bases, leaving 10 bases not matched to a gene. The CDR3 is made up of 13 amino acids. The CDR3 spells CATSSGTSDQQYF. The CDR3 DNA follows: TGTGCCACGTCCTCCGGGACTAGCGACCAGCAGTACTTC.

As for this clone: The sample carries other DNA sequences with the same CDR3. V is TRBV27 and J is TRBJ1-2; 8 positions agree with TRBD1. Unmatched junction bases numbered 2, after V lost 4 bases and J lost 4 bases. The germline V gene has CDR1 MNHEY and CDR2 SMNVEV (reference sequence). This CDR3 spans 13 amino acids. CDR3 sequence (DNA): TGTGCCAGCAGTTCGACAGGGGTCTATGGCTACACCTTC. Protein sequence: CASSSTGVYGYTF.

This clone appeared a few times. The chain joins TRBV19 to TRBJ2-7, with 10 bases lining up with TRBD1. CDR3 length: 16 residues. The V gene's germline CDR1 is LNHDA and CDR2 SQIVND (reference sequence). The junction had 6 bases not matched to a gene; V was cut back by 4 bases and J by 0 bases. CDR3 sequence: CASSTPGQGSSYEQYF. The CDR3 coding sequence is TGTGCCAGTAGTACACCGGGACAGGGGAGCTCCTACGAGCAGTACTTC.

The chain has TRBV10-3 and TRBJ2-7; TRBD1 matches at 8 bases. V trimming: 4 bases; J trimming: 6 bases; junction bases outside the gene matches: 11. The germline CDR1 and CDR2 sequences are ENHRY and SYGVKD. The CDR3 runs 15 residues. The CDR3 DNA reads as TGTGCCATCAGTGGTTCCGGACAGGGTTCGGGCGAGCAGTACTTC. This sequence encodes CAISGSGQGSGEQYF.

This clone was seen a single time. The chain recombines TRBV7-3 with TRBJ1-3; D is uncertain. V was cut by 6 bases and J by 4 bases, with 10 bases left in between. The CDR3 has 13 residues. Germline-derived CDR1 and CDR2 are SGHTA and FQGTGA. Written as DNA, the CDR3 is TGTGCCAGCAGGCCCGCGGCGGGAAACACCATATATTTT. Translating gives CASRPAAGNTIYF.

The chain couples TRBV28 to TRBJ1-2; 7 bases match TRBD1. Trimming cost V 5 bases and J 4 bases; bases outside gene matches: 7. The V gene's germline CDR1 is MDHEN and CDR2 SYDVKM. The CDR3 sequence is 14 residues long. CDR3 DNA sequence: TGTGCCAGCAGTCCCCAGACAGGGACCTATGGCTACACCTTC. The encoded protein is CASSPQTGTYGYTF.

The chain links TRBV7-3 to TRBJ2-7; TRBD1 might be the D (5 bases). The CDR3 totals 13 residues. The V end was cut by 3 bases, the J end by 6 bases, with 12 bases between. Germline CDR1 is SGHTA and CDR2 is FQGTGA. CDR3 sequence reads: CASSFAGIGEQYF. The DNA of the CDR3 is TGTGCCAGCAGCTTTGCAGGGATCGGCGAGCAGTACTTC.

This chain connects TRBV15 to TRBJ1-2; 11 bases are shared with TRBD1. J lost 8 bases, V lost 0 bases, and 8 bases had no gene match. The germline CDR1 and CDR2 sequences are LNHNV and YYDKDF (reference sequence). The CDR3 is made up of 16 amino acids. As DNA, the CDR3 is TGTGCCACCAGCAGAGATGGGACAGGGGGGTTGGTAGGCTACACCTTC. As protein: CATSRDGTGGLVGYTF.

The chain links TRBV11-3 to TRBJ1-1, with a possible D match to TRBD1 (5 bases). The CDR3 consists of 13 residues. Trimming stripped 2 bases from V and 2 bases from J, with 6 bases between. CDR1 is SGHNT and CDR2 is YENEEA in the germline V gene. CDR3 nucleotide sequence: TGTGCCAGCAGCTTATGGGGCAACACTGAAGCTTTCTTT. This encodes CASSLWGNTEAFF. The full variable domain, its missing parts supplied by reference TRBV11-3 and TRBJ1-1, is EAGVVQSPRYKIIEKKQPVAFWCNPISGHNTLYWYLQNLGQGPELLIRYENEEAVDDSQLPKDRFSAERLKGVDSTLKIQPAELGDSAVYLCASSLWGNTEAFFGQGTRLTVV.

This clone was observed a handful of times. The chain uses TRBV4-3 and TRBJ2-1; TRBD2 matches at 8 bases. Unmatched junction bases numbered 5, after V lost 0 bases and J lost 4 bases. The CDR3 consists of 16 residues. Germline lookup yields CDR1 LGHNA and CDR2 YSLEER. The CDR3 sequence is CASSQDLGLVYNEQFF. CDR3 sequence (DNA): TGCGCCAGCAGCCAAGATCTGGGACTAGTTTACAATGAGCAGTTCTTC.

This clone was seen just once. The rearrangement uses TRBV5-6 and TRBJ1-1, with 7 bases identical to TRBD1. Germline CDR1 and CDR2: SGHDT and YYEEEE. The junction had 8 bases not matched to a gene; V was cut back by 4 bases and J by 2 bases. The CDR3 has 15 amino acids. The CDR3 sequence: CASSPPDRINTEAFF. CDR3 sequence (DNA): TGTGCCAGCAGCCCTCCGGACAGGATTAACACTGAAGCTTTCTTT.